Below, 18 T cell receptor beta chains from the same sample are listed, as sequenced in a study of T cells after yellow fever vaccination. In TCRdb, the 5' RACE reads were re-called with MiXCR into one record per CDR3 protein. The profile shows just under 600,000 distinct CDR3 sequences, roughly 13% of them singletons. The sample here was PBMCs, taken on the day of the yellow fever booster vaccination. Receptors were obtained from a man aged 30-40 years who received the YFV17D yellow fever vaccine.

The gene calls are TRBV2 and TRBJ2-1, with TRBD2 identical over 8 bases. Germline V gives CDR1 SNHLY, CDR2 FYNNEI. Trimming removed 7 bases from V and 9 bases from J; junction bases left unmatched: 11. The CDR3 is 14 residues long. The CDR3 here is CASTQGLVGSEQFF. The CDR3 nucleotides read TGTGCCAGCACCCAGGGACTAGTAGGTAGTGAGCAGTTCTTC.

The chain links TRBV27 to TRBJ2-5, with D tentatively TRBD1 or TRBD2 (5 bases each). V was trimmed by 6 bases and J by 4 bases, leaving 21 bases between them. In germline, CDR1 is MNHEY, CDR2 SMNVEV (reference sequence). This CDR3 is 16 amino acids long. CDR3 DNA sequence: TGTGCCAGCAGCCAAGCCGGGACGACCCAGGGAGAGACCCAGTACTTC. It encodes CASSQAGTTQGETQYF.

The V and J genes are TRBV20-1 and TRBJ2-7; D is perhaps TRBD2 (6 bases). The CDR3 contains 12 residues. The V gene's germline CDR1 is DFQATT and CDR2 SNEGSKA (reference sequence). Between the trimmed V and J ends, which lost 6 bases and 6 bases, there was a span of 15 bases. Here the CDR3 DNA reads TGCAGTGCCAAGGCGGGAAGGGGCGAGCAGTACTTC. As protein: CSAKAGRGEQYF.

In its sample, this clonotype was seen a few times. The rearrangement links TRBV6-5 to TRBJ2-5; 7 bases line up with TRBD1. CDR1 is MNHEY, CDR2 SVGAGI, per germline. Germline trimming cut 4 bases from V and 1 base from J; bases unmatched to any gene: 3. The CDR3 sequence is 14 residues long. CDR3: CASSFGTVQETQYF. CDR3 nucleotides: TGTGCCAGCAGTTTCGGGACAGTCCAAGAGACCCAGTACTTC.

CDR3 sequence reads: CASTMASEYGYTF. The CDR3 DNA sequence: TGTGCCAGCACTATGGCCTCCGAATATGGCTACACCTTC. This chain joins TRBV28 and TRBJ1-2; D remains ambiguous. V lost 7 bases to trimming and J lost 5 bases, with 14 bases between them. The CDR3 is 13 amino acids. Germline V gene sequence: CDR1 MDHEN, CDR2 SYDVKM.

The chain recombines TRBV15 with TRBJ2-5, with 8 bases identical to TRBD1. Germline CDR1 LNHNV, CDR2 YYDKDF (reference sequence). The CDR3 consists of 14 residues. The junction had 10 bases not matched to a gene; V was cut back by 8 bases and J by 5 bases. CDR3 sequence: CATRQQGVAETQYF. The CDR3 bases are TGTGCCACCCGGCAACAGGGGGTTGCGGAGACCCAGTACTTC.

This chain links TRBV2 with TRBJ2-7, with TRBD1 as a possible D gene (7 bases). The CDR3 totals 14 residues. The germline V gene has CDR1 SNHLY and CDR2 FYNNEI. V was cut by 7 bases and J by 6 bases, with 19 bases left in between. The CDR3 loop is CASTWTGGSSEQYF. For the CDR3, the DNA is TGTGCCAGCACCTGGACAGGAGGGTCATCCGAGCAGTACTTC. Complete variable domain (other parts from reference TRBV2 and TRBJ2-7): EPEVTQTPSHQVTQMGQEVILRCVPISNHLYFYWYRQILGQKVEFLVSFYNNEISEKSEIFDDQFSVERPDGSNFTLKIRSTKLEDSAMYFCASTWTGGSSEQYFGPGTRLTVT.

This clonotype was picked up a small number of times. J is TRBJ2-1 and V is TRBV25-1, with 7 bases fitting TRBD2. J lost 6 bases, V lost 4 bases, and 18 bases had no gene match. The CDR3 extends over 18 amino acids. The V gene's germline CDR1 is MGHDK and CDR2 SYGVNS. CDR3 DNA sequence: TGTGCCAGCAGTGGGGGGGGAGAGGGAGCGTTTTTCCTCAATGAGCAGTTCTTC. Protein product: CASSGGGEGAFFLNEQFF.

This clonotype has just a few counts. The rearrangement links TRBV20-1 to TRBJ2-1; 11 nucleotides agree with TRBD2. The CDR3 is made up of 15 amino acids. The ends lost 2 bases at V and 8 bases at J; junction bases unmatched: 8. The germline gives CDR1 DFQATT, CDR2 SNEGSKA (reference sequence). The CDR3 reads CSARPGTSGGDEQFF. The CDR3 DNA follows: TGCAGTGCTAGACCCGGGACTAGCGGAGGCGATGAGCAGTTCTTC.

In its sample, this clonotype was seen a few times. Written as DNA, the CDR3 is TGTGCCAGCAGCCCCCGGACTAGCGGGATCAGGCAGTTCTTC. Translation gives CASSPRTSGIRQFF. The genes are TRBV7-2 and TRBJ2-1; 12 nucleotides align to TRBD2. Per the germline V gene, CDR1 is SGHTA and CDR2 is FQGNSA. Unmatched junction bases numbered 8, after V lost 5 bases and J lost 12 bases. The length of the CDR3 is 14 residues.

The genes are TRBV29-1 and TRBJ2-3, with 9 nucleotides matching TRBD1. The CDR3 has 15 residues. Germline CDR1 and CDR2: SQVTM and ANQGSEA. V shed 1 base, J shed 4 bases, and the junction held 6 bases outside the gene matches. CDR3: CSVEGTGESSDTQYF. As DNA, the CDR3 is TGCAGCGTTGAAGGGACAGGGGAGTCGTCAGATACGCAGTATTTT.

The V call is TRBV4-2, the J call TRBJ2-7; no firm D call. The germline V gene has CDR1 LGHNA and CDR2 YNFKEQ. The CDR3 runs to 15 residues. Deletions cut 0 bases from V and 0 bases from J, with 9 bases between. The DNA for the CDR3 is TGTGCCAGCAGCCAAGAGCGCCTGAGCTCCTACGAGCAGTACTTC. Translated, it gives CASSQERLSSYEQYF.

J is TRBJ2-1 and V is TRBV5-5; 9 bases match TRBD1. In germline, CDR1 is SGHKS, CDR2 YYEKEE (reference sequence). Losses at the gene ends were 0 bases for V and 8 bases for J; bases not matched to a gene: 12. This CDR3 is 17 amino acids long. CDR3 residues: CASSLAHYGTGFDEQFF. CDR3 bases: TGTGCCAGCAGCTTGGCTCATTATGGGACAGGGTTCGATGAGCAGTTCTTC. The whole variable domain, filled in from reference TRBV5-5 and TRBJ2-1, reads DAGVTQSPTHLIKTRGQQVTLRCSPISGHKSVSWYQQVLGQGPQFIFQYYEKEERGRGNFPDRFSARQFPNYSSELNVNALLLGDSALYLCASSLAHYGTGFDEQFFGPGTRLTVL.

In this sample, this clonotype turned up a few times. The V and J genes are TRBV12-3 or TRBV12-4 and TRBJ2-7; 8 bases agree with TRBD2. The ends lost 11 bases at V and 6 bases at J; junction bases unmatched: 12. The CDR3 extends over 13 amino acids. The CDR3 DNA sequence: TGTGCCGGCTCCCGTGGACTAGCTAGCGAGCAGTACTTC. Its translation: CAGSRGLASEQYF.

V is TRBV11-2 and J is TRBJ2-3, with D perhaps being TRBD1 or TRBD2 (5 bases each). Between the trimmed V and J ends, which lost 1 base and 2 bases, there was a span of 13 bases. The CDR3 consists of 16 residues. Per the germline V gene, CDR1 is SGHAT and CDR2 is FQNNGV. This CDR3 reads CASSLGWGSITDTQYF. DNA of the CDR3: TGTGCCAGCAGCTTAGGGTGGGGGAGTATCACAGATACGCAGTATTTT.

The CDR3 spells CASKDQTDTQYF. For the CDR3, the DNA is TGCGCCAGCAAGGACCAGACAGATACGCAGTATTTT. The rearrangement joins TRBV10-1 to TRBJ2-3; D remains ambiguous. The V end lost 7 bases, the J end lost 3 bases, and 8 bases lay between the germline ends. This CDR3 contains 12 residues. Germline V gene data show CDR1 as WNHNN and CDR2 as SYGVQD (reference sequence).

This chain links TRBV5-5 with TRBJ2-7, with 10 nucleotides matching TRBD1. J gave up 3 bases and V 5 bases, and 11 bases lay outside the gene matches. This CDR3 is built from 16 residues. From germline, CDR1 is SGHKS and CDR2 YYEKEE (reference sequence). CDR3 nucleotides: TGTGCCAGCAGGTTACTACTGAGGGACAGGGGCTACGAGCAGTACTTC. Protein product: CASRLLLRDRGYEQYF.

The chain uses TRBV7-6 and TRBJ2-1, with TRBD2 identical over 10 bases. The trim removed 4 bases at V and 6 bases at J, leaving 12 bases unmatched. The CDR3 covers 17 residues. From germline, CDR1 is SGHVS and CDR2 FNYEAQ. The CDR3 protein is CASSSLPSAGGVNEQFF. As DNA, the CDR3 is TGTGCCAGCAGCTCGCTCCCCTCAGCGGGAGGGGTCAATGAGCAGTTCTTC.